This T cell receptor beta chain derives from a study of blood T cell repertoires in COVID-19. Across the study: Acute-phase and convalescent COVID-19 samples originated in the United States, Italy and Spain. T cells, B-cell-depleted T cells, or PBMCs provided the cDNA or gDNA that served as material.

This clone was seen only a few times. Germline lookup yields CDR1 MDHEN and CDR2 SYDVKM. V was pared by 7 bases and J by 9 bases, with 9 bases of the junction left unmatched. This CDR3 spans 13 amino acids. Original processing notes: Nucleated cell counts were estimated from reference gene primer amplification. Sequenced by immunoSEQ multiplex PCR; TCRdb stores in-frame clones only, minus some. That table supplies the V and J calls and clone size; D and trimming were determined from the DNA. The table has roughly 80,000 clones, roughly 89% seen once. Sample: peripheral blood. This sequence joins TRBV28 and TRBJ2-1; 7 bases align to TRBD1. This sequence originates from a man over 45 with acute or convalescent COVID-19. CDR3 nucleotides: TGTGCCAGCACCTTCGACAGGGTAGGTGAGCAGTTCTTC. Translating it yields CASTFDRVGEQFF.